Listed here are 27 T cell receptor beta chains from one sample, sequenced in a study of neurological immune-mediated disorders. Time point noted: technical triplicate 1. One entry per CDR3 protein, called by TCRdb with MiXCR from the 5' RACE reads. Of tens of thousands of distinct CDR3 sequences detected, 11% appear once; the ten largest clones hold about 4%. The specimen sequenced was PBMCs. The receptor source for this set is a man aged 60 to 75 with HTLV-1-associated myelopathy (HAM/TSP).

This clonotype has a count of ten or more. The chain couples TRBV10-3 to TRBJ2-1, with TRBD2 matching 8 bases. Trimming at V came to 0 bases and at J to 6 bases, leaving 4 bases not matched to a gene. In germline, CDR1 is ENHRY, CDR2 SYGVKD. The CDR3 contains 15 residues. The CDR3 spells CAISESRLAGNEQFF. The CDR3 DNA reads as TGTGCCATCAGTGAGTCACGCCTAGCGGGCAATGAGCAGTTCTTC.

This clonotype was counted at least ten times. The rearrangement links TRBV20-1 to TRBJ2-7; D gene uncertain. Trimming cost V 3 bases and J 2 bases, with 11 bases left between them. In germline, CDR1 is DFQATT, CDR2 SNEGSKA (reference sequence). The CDR3 sequence is 13 residues long. CDR3 loop: CSARTPFAYEQYF. The CDR3 DNA reads TGCAGTGCTAGGACGCCATTCGCCTACGAGCAGTACTTC.

At least ten counts were recorded for this clonotype. The gene calls are TRBV7-2 and TRBJ2-7; 12 bases are shared with TRBD2. Looked up from germline, CDR1 is SGHTA and CDR2 is FQGNSA. Unmatched junction bases numbered 4, after V lost 1 base and J lost 6 bases. The CDR3 covers 15 residues. Here the CDR3 DNA reads TGTGCCAGCAGCTTAGTCGGACTAGCGGGACTCGAGCAGTACTTC. Encoded protein: CASSLVGLAGLEQYF.

This clonotype was recorded many times. V usage is TRBV19 and J usage is TRBJ1-2; TRBD1 matches 8 bases. CDR3 size: 14 residues. With 8 bases clipped from V and 8 bases from J, the junction kept 13 bases outside the gene matches. Germline CDR1 is LNHDA and CDR2 is SQIVND (reference sequence). As DNA, the CDR3 is TGTGCCAGTCGGTATCAGGGGGCCGCTGGAGGCTACACCTTC. Translation gives CASRYQGAAGGYTF.

The chain carries TRBV19 and TRBJ1-4; the D gene is possibly TRBD1 (6 bases). The V end lost 9 bases, the J end lost 0 bases, and 14 bases lay between the germline ends. Germline V lookup: CDR1 LNHDA, CDR2 SQIVND (reference sequence). The CDR3 consists of 15 residues. The CDR3: CASSGQLTTNEKLFF. CDR3 nucleotide sequence: TGTGCCAGCTCTGGACAGCTCACAACTAATGAAAAACTGTTTTTT.

There are many counts of this clonotype. The V call is TRBV20-1, the J call TRBJ2-1, with 13 nucleotides matching TRBD2. CDR3 size: 14 residues. Germline V lookup: CDR1 DFQATT, CDR2 SNEGSKA (reference sequence). Trimming at V came to 6 bases and at J to 9 bases, leaving 8 bases not matched to a gene. The CDR3 nucleotides read TGCAGTGCGGTTCGGACTAGCGGGAGCAGTGAGCAGTTCTTC. As protein: CSAVRTSGSSEQFF.

This clonotype showed up many times. The gene calls are TRBV20-1 and TRBJ2-7; 9 bases align to TRBD1. Trimming cost V 5 bases and J 2 bases; bases outside gene matches: 10. This CDR3 has 15 residues. In germline, CDR1 is DFQATT, CDR2 SNEGSKA (reference sequence). As DNA, the CDR3 is TGCAGTGCTGAACCCCCGGGACAGGGAACCTACGAGCAGTACTTC. It yields the protein CSAEPPGQGTYEQYF.

The genes are TRBV9 and TRBJ2-3; 10 bases agree with TRBD2. The CDR3 has 16 residues. In germline, CDR1 is SGDLS, CDR2 YYNGEE. Trimming at V came to 0 bases and at J to 4 bases, leaving 5 bases not matched to a gene. In nucleotides, the CDR3 is TGTGCCAGCAGCGTAGGGGGAGCGGGGGGGGCAGATACGCAGTATTTT. Encoded protein: CASSVGGAGGADTQYF.

This clonotype was observed many times. The chain uses TRBV5-1 and TRBJ2-5; TRBD1 is a possible D gene (5 bases). Germline CDR1 reads SGHRS; CDR2 reads YFSETQ. The CDR3 has 16 amino acids. V lost 3 bases and J lost 0, with 15 bases in between. In nucleotides, the CDR3 is TGCGCCAGCAGCTACTTACAGGCGACGAACCAAGAGACCCAGTACTTC. As protein: CASSYLQATNQETQYF.

In regard to this clonotype: At one of its ends the junction is not consistent with the germline gene, which may arise from a read error. V usage is TRBV20-1 and J usage is TRBJ1-5; 9 bases are a match to TRBD1. This CDR3 is 14 amino acids long. The germline gives CDR1 DFQATT, CDR2 SNEGSKA (reference sequence). The CDR3 nucleotides read TGCAGTGTCCCGACAGGGGGGACGAATCAGCCCCAACATTTT. Amino acids: CSVPTGGTNQPQHF.

The chain employs TRBV20-1 and TRBJ2-7; 14 bases fit TRBD2. V lost 6 bases to trimming and J lost 6 bases; unmatched junction nucleotides: 22. Germline V gene sequence: CDR1 DFQATT, CDR2 SNEGSKA (reference sequence). This CDR3 contains 19 residues. CDR3 in DNA: TGCAGTGCCCAAGATCCCTCGACTAGCGGGAGGGCCCCAGGCTCCGAGCAGTACTTC. Residues: CSAQDPSTSGRAPGSEQYF.

This clonotype has a count of ten or more. This chain uses TRBV12-3 or TRBV12-4 with TRBJ1-5, with a weak D call TRBD1 (6 bases). The germline V and J ends were trimmed by 3 bases and 7 bases, with 10 bases remaining between them. The CDR3 has 13 residues. CDR3 protein: CASSLDRMQPQHF. For the CDR3, the DNA is TGTGCCAGCAGTTTGGACAGAATGCAGCCCCAGCATTTT.

This clonotype was found many times. The rearrangement uses TRBV20-1 and TRBJ2-5; D possibly uses TRBD1 or TRBD2 (5 bases each). Trimming took 3 bases from V and 4 from J, leaving 15 bases between them. Per germline, CDR1 DFQATT and CDR2 SNEGSKA (reference sequence). This CDR3 is 14 amino acids long. The CDR3 nucleotides read TGCAGTGCTAGCCCGGGACCCGATGGAGAGACCCAGTACTTC. Translating it yields CSASPGPDGETQYF.

This clonotype was detected many times. The chain links TRBV20-1 to TRBJ1-5, with a possible D match to TRBD1 (6 bases). This CDR3 has 13 amino acids. The germline V gene encodes CDR1 DFQATT and CDR2 SNEGSKA (reference sequence). The V end lost 2 bases, the J end lost 3 bases, and 8 bases lay between the germline ends. The CDR3 is CSARRGSNQPQHF. DNA of the CDR3: TGCAGTGCTAGAAGGGGGTCCAATCAGCCCCAGCATTTT.

This clonotype was detected ten times or more. The V call is TRBV28, the J call TRBJ2-5; 8 bases line up with TRBD1. With 4 bases clipped from V and 1 base from J, the junction kept 8 bases outside the gene matches. The CDR3 spans 16 residues. Germline lookup yields CDR1 MDHEN and CDR2 SYDVKM. CDR3 amino acids: CASSYETGVRQETQYF. Written as DNA, the CDR3 is TGTGCCAGCAGTTATGAGACAGGGGTTCGCCAAGAGACCCAGTACTTC.

This clonotype was counted ten times or more. The V and J genes are TRBV3-1 and TRBJ2-3, with 10 bases lining up with TRBD2. Germline V gene sequence: CDR1 LGHDT, CDR2 YNNKEL (reference sequence). This CDR3 is built from 16 residues. V dropped 3 bases and J dropped 4; count of bases not matched to a gene: 7. The chain's CDR3 is CASSHRLAGVADTQYF. CDR3 in DNA: TGTGCCAGCAGCCACCGTCTAGCGGGAGTAGCAGATACGCAGTATTTT.

This clonotype was observed at least ten times. This chain uses TRBV29-1 with TRBJ2-1; 14 bases align to TRBD2. V was pared by 2 bases and J by 9 bases, with 3 bases of the junction left unmatched. Germline lookup yields CDR1 SQVTM and CDR2 ANQGSEA. CDR3 length equals 14 residues. The CDR3 bases are TGCAGCGTTGAACGGGGACTAGCGGGAGCTGAGCAGTTCTTC. It translates to CSVERGLAGAEQFF.

This clonotype was observed many times. The chain combines TRBV7-9 with TRBJ2-3; unclear D gene. Trimming removed 4 bases at V and 0 bases at J, with 14 bases between. The CDR3 consists of 16 residues. The germline V gene has CDR1 SEHNR and CDR2 FQNEAQ (reference sequence). The CDR3 bases are TGTGCCAGCAGCTCCCGGAGTACATCGAGCACAGATACGCAGTATTTT. Encoded protein: CASSSRSTSSTDTQYF.

This clonotype came up many times. The chain combines TRBV5-1 with TRBJ2-1; the match to TRBD2 covers 7 bases. CDR1 is SGHRS, CDR2 YFSETQ, per germline. The CDR3 spans 11 residues. V shed 4 bases, J shed 14 bases, and the junction held 6 bases outside the gene matches. The CDR3 loop is CASSPGGPEFF. In DNA, the CDR3 is TGCGCCAGCAGCCCGGGGGGTCCTGAGTTCTTC.

This clonotype was seen at least ten times. The chain carries TRBV28 and TRBJ1-5, with no clear D. Germline values: CDR1 MDHEN, CDR2 SYDVKM. V dropped 5 bases and J dropped 7 bases, with 12 bases sitting between them. The CDR3 extends over 13 amino acids. CDR3 nucleotide sequence: TGTGCCAGCAGTACTCCCGGAGAGCAGCCCCAGCATTTT. Amino acid sequence: CASSTPGEQPQHF.

This clonotype was detected many times. This chain connects TRBV10-2 to TRBJ1-2, with D possibly matching TRBD1 (5 bases). The CDR3 spans 13 residues. Germline CDR1 WSHSY, CDR2 SAAADI. Trimming took off 6 bases at V and 7 bases at J, with 15 bases between the two ends. CDR3 nucleotide sequence: TGCGCCAGCAGCACACAGGATTCTCGTGGCTACACCTTC. As protein: CASSTQDSRGYTF.

Many counts were recorded for this clonotype. The V and J genes are TRBV20-1 and TRBJ2-1; a weak D match, TRBD2 (7 bases). Trimming shortened V by 3 bases and J by 3 bases, and 18 bases separated the two germline ends. The germline CDR1 and CDR2 sequences are DFQATT and SNEGSKA (reference sequence). This CDR3 has 16 amino acids. In nucleotides, the CDR3 is TGCAGTGCTAGCTTGGCGGGAGAGGGACACTACAATGAGCAGTTCTTC. Encoded protein: CSASLAGEGHYNEQFF.

This clonotype was observed many times. The V call is TRBV9, the J call TRBJ2-2; D is unresolved. CDR3 size: 12 residues. Per the germline V gene, CDR1 is SGDLS and CDR2 is YYNGEE. The V end was cut by 0 bases, the J end by 3 bases, with 0 bases between. The CDR3 DNA follows: TGTGCCAGCAGCGTAGACACCGGGGAGCTGTTTTTT. It yields the protein CASSVDTGELFF.

This clonotype was counted many times. This chain links TRBV27 with TRBJ1-1; 9 nucleotides align to TRBD1. The CDR3 is 14 amino acids. The ends lost 5 bases at V and 6 bases at J; junction bases unmatched: 7. Germline V CDR1 and CDR2: MNHEY, SMNVEV (reference sequence). CDR3 sequence reads: CASSPQGAFAEAFF. CDR3 DNA: TGTGCCAGCAGTCCACAGGGGGCGTTTGCTGAAGCTTTCTTT.

This clonotype was detected ten times or more. CDR3 nucleotide sequence: TGCAGTGCCGATCGGGACTCGACTTACGAGCAGTACTTC. It encodes CSADRDSTYEQYF. The rearrangement links TRBV20-1 to TRBJ2-7; TRBD2 might be the D (6 bases). Germline CDR1 reads DFQATT; CDR2 reads SNEGSKA (reference sequence). The CDR3 loop spans 13 amino acids. Trimming pared 6 bases from V and 4 bases from J, leaving 16 bases between.

Ten or more counts support this clonotype. V usage is TRBV28 and J usage is TRBJ2-2; D may be TRBD2 (7 bases). This CDR3 spans 20 amino acids. Germline CDR1 reads MDHEN; CDR2 reads SYDVKM. V was clipped by 6 bases and J by 2 bases, with 28 bases between them. CDR3 sequence reads: CASRPWARTGRGINTGELFF. The DNA of the CDR3 is TGTGCCAGCAGGCCCTGGGCCCGAACAGGGCGGGGGATTAACACCGGGGAGCTGTTTTTT.

The chain carries TRBV14 and TRBJ1-1; unclear D gene. V was trimmed by 4 bases and J by 4 bases, leaving 10 bases between them. The CDR3 totals 13 residues. Per the germline V gene, CDR1 is SGHDN and CDR2 is FVKESK. Here the CDR3 DNA reads TGTGCCAGCAGCCTACACCCGGTCACTGAAGCTTTCTTT. Its translation: CASSLHPVTEAFF.